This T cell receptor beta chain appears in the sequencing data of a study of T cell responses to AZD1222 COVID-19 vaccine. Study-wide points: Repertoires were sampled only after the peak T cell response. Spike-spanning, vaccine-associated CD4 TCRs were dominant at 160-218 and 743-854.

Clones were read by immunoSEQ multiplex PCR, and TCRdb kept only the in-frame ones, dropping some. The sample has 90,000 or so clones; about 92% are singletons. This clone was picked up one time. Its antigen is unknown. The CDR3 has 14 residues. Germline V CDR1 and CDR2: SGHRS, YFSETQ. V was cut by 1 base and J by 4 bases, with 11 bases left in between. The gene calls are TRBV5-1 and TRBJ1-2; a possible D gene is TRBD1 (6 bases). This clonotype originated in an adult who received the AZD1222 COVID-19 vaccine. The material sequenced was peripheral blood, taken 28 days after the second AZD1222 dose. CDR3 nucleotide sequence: TGCGCCAGCAGCTTGAGGGGGTCTGGCTATGGCTACACCTTC. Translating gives CASSLRGSGYGYTF.